This TCR beta chain was captured in a study of Graves' ophthalmopathy and Graves' hyperthyroidism. Ophthalmopathy cases showed moderate-to-severe activity, scoring CAS ≥3 and NOSPECS ≥4, with duration under 3 months. Diagnosis relied on clinical symptoms, serum thyroxine, TRAb, thyroid ultrasound and orbital computed tomography. This clonotype has a count of ten or more. Amplified material comprised TCR beta CDR3 regions derived from RNA transcripts. HTBI primers primed a first-round RT-PCR, and a second-round multiplex PCR followed. Using its own MiXCR run on the multiplex PCR reads, TCRdb lists one record per CDR3 protein. The sample includes about 640,000 distinct CDR3 sequences, about two fifths of them seen just once. Germline values: CDR1 LNHDA, CDR2 SQIVND (reference sequence). Trimming took 0 bases from V and 4 from J, leaving 9 bases between them. The CDR3 consists of 14 residues.

The sample comprised peripheral blood. This chain links TRBV19 with TRBJ1-2, with D possibly matching TRBD1 (5 bases). This TCR derives from an adult man with Graves' ophthalmopathy. The CDR3 loop is CASSIEWTPYGYTF. The CDR3 DNA sequence: TGTGCCAGTAGTATAGAGTGGACACCCTATGGCTACACCTTC.